Listed below are T cell receptor beta chains from one sample, sequenced in a study of CD8 T cells in Susac syndrome. TCRdb recomputed calls from the immunoSEQ multiplex PCR reads with MiXCR, one row per CDR3 protein. The profile shows a few hundred thousand distinct CDR3 sequences, 95% of them singletons. The sample consisted of CD4+ T cells from PBMCs. Every receptor here comes from a human donor with multiple sclerosis. The CDR3 runs from the conserved cysteine through the conserved F or W. D genes are given only for firm matches. Only some rows state a clone size, as once, few, many or a class for expanded clones.

TRBJ2-7,-,-,14,TRBV3-1,TGTGCCAGCCGCCGCGGTGAAGGGCCCTACGAGCAGTACTTC,CASRRGEGPYEQYF
TRBJ2-1,-,-,14,TRBV29-1,TGCAGCGTTGTGGCAGGTTTTTCCTACAATGAGCAGTTCTTC,CSVVAGFSYNEQFF
TRBJ1-6,-,-,15,TRBV30,TGTGCCTGGAGTGCCTACGGACTGGGGAGTTCACCCCTCCACTTT,CAWSAYGLGSSPLHF
TRBJ2-3,-,-,11,TRBV29-1,TGCAGCGTGGAACACACAGATACGCAGTATTTT,CSVEHTDTQYF
TRBJ1-1,-,-,12,TRBV3-1,TGTGCCAGCAGCCAGAAAGGAGTTCGGGCTTTCTTT,CASSQKGVRAFF
TRBJ1-1,-,-,15,TRBV29-1,TGCAGCGTTGAAGATCTTGGGGGGGCAGGGACTGAAGCTTTCTTT,CSVEDLGGAGTEAFF
TRBJ2-3,TRBD2,-,15,TRBV3-1,TGTGCCAGCGGAGCGGGACGCTTTAGCACAGATACGCAGTATTTT,CASGAGRFSTDTQYF
TRBJ2-2,TRBD2,-,18,TRBV24-1,TGTGCCACCAGTGATGGTCCTAGCGGGGTTGTAGACACCGGGGAGCTGTTTTTT,CATSDGPSGVVDTGELFF
TRBJ1-2,-,once,13,TRBV27,TGTGCCAGCAGTTTCTCGGGGTTCTATGGCTACACCTTC,CASSFSGFYGYTF
TRBJ2-1,TRBD1,-,15,TRBV19,TGTGCCAGTAGTATCGACAGGGGGTTCGCGGATGAGCAGTTCTTC,CASSIDRGFADEQFF
TRBJ2-3,-,-,16,TRBV11-2,TGTGCCAGCAGCTCCTCCCGTTCTCCAAGCACAGATACGCAGTATTTT,CASSSSRSPSTDTQYF
TRBJ2-7,TRBD1,-,15,TRBV4-2,TGTGCCAGCAGCCAACCGGGACAGGGAGCCTACGAGCAGTACTTC,CASSQPGQGAYEQYF
TRBJ1-4,-,-,13,TRBV29-1,TGCAGCGTTGACAGGGGAGCTAATGAAAAACTGTTTTTT,CSVDRGANEKLFF
TRBJ1-1,-,-,14,TRBV9,TGTGCCAGCAGCCTGCAGGCTATTAACACTGAAGCTTTCTTT,CASSLQAINTEAFF
TRBJ1-2,TRBD1,-,13,TRBV9,TGTGCCAGCAGCGAAGGGGGACAGGGGGCCGTCACCTTC,CASSEGGQGAVTF
TRBJ2-7,-,-,14,TRBV15,TGTGCCACCAGCTCCTTAGGGGGACCCTACGAGCAGTACTTC,CATSSLGGPYEQYF
TRBJ2-5,-,-,14,TRBV5-4,TGTGCCAGCAGCTCAGCGGGCCTAAAAGAGACCCAGTACTTC,CASSSAGLKETQYF
TRBJ1-5,-,-,14,TRBV30,TGTGCCTGGAGTGTACTACAGGGCGGGCAGCCCCAGCATTTT,CAWSVLQGGQPQHF
TRBJ1-5,-,-,13,TRBV24-1,TGTGCCACCAGTCGTAAATCCAATCAGCCCCAGCATTTT,CATSRKSNQPQHF
TRBJ1-1,-,once,15,TRBV3-1,TGTGCCAGCAGCCTATCCTGGGACGGTAACACTGAAGCTTTCTTT,CASSLSWDGNTEAFF
TRBJ2-7,TRBD1,-,16,TRBV4-2,TGTGCCAGCAGCCAGAGGGGGGGGACAGGGACCTCCGAGCAGTACTTC,CASSQRGGTGTSEQYF
TRBJ1-1,-,-,12,TRBV29-1,TGCAGCGTGGGGGTACCGGGTAGTAGGGGTTTCTTT,CSVGVPGSRGFF
TRBJ1-2,-,-,15,TRBV3-1,TGTGCCAGCAGCCAAGATGCCAGAGCTAACTATGGCTACACCTTC,CASSQDARANYGYTF
TRBJ2-3,TRBD1,-,14,TRBV2,TGTGCCAGCACAGGACAGGGGGCCACAGATACGCAGTATTTT,CASTGQGATDTQYF
TRBJ1-6,-,-,16,TRBV4-2,TGTGCCAGCAGCCCGGGTAGGAGCTCCTATAATTCACCCCTCCACTTT,CASSPGRSSYNSPLHF
TRBJ2-5,TRBD2,-,14,TRBV20-1,TGCAGTGCTAGAGATCAAGCGGGATTTGAGACCCAGTACTTC,CSARDQAGFETQYF
TRBJ2-3,-,-,14,TRBV15,TGTGCCACCAGCAAATTGGGCAGGGGAGATACGCAGTATTTT,CATSKLGRGDTQYF
TRBJ2-5,-,-,15,TRBV19,TGTGCCAGTAGTATCTTCGGAGGATTCCAAGAGACCCAGTACTTC,CASSIFGGFQETQYF
TRBJ2-5,-,-,13,TRBV30,TGTGCCTGGAGTGTACGGCGGGGAGAGACCCAGTACTTC,CAWSVRRGETQYF
TRBJ1-1,TRBD1,-,16,TRBV7-9,TGTGCCAGCAGACCGGCAGGGACAGGGTTTTACACTGAAGCTTTCTTT,CASRPAGTGFYTEAFF
TRBJ1-2,-,-,15,TRBV20-1,TGCAGTGCCACGGGCGGGGACAATACAAACTATGGCTACACCTTC,CSATGGDNTNYGYTF
TRBJ1-6,TRBD1,once,15,TRBV5-6,TGTGCCAGCAGCTTGGAGGACAGGGATAATTCACCCCTCCACTTT,CASSLEDRDNSPLHF
TRBJ2-1,TRBD1,-,13,TRBV7-3,TGTGCCAGCAGTTCCACCAGGGGGAATGAGCAGTTCTTC,CASSSTRGNEQFF
TRBJ2-5,-,-,14,TRBV29-1,TGCAGCACCGGGGGGCTTTCAACCGGGGAGACCCAGTACTTC,CSTGGLSTGETQYF
TRBJ1-1,-,few,13,TRBV30,TGTGCCTGGAGTGTGGGGTCAAACACTGAAGCTTTCTTT,CAWSVGSNTEAFF
TRBJ2-7,-,-,16,TRBV3-1,TGTGCCAGCAGCCAAGCTGCCCAGGGTGGGACCTACGAGCAGTACTTC,CASSQAAQGGTYEQYF
TRBJ2-3,TRBD2,-,16,TRBV6-5,TGTGCCAGCAGTTACGGACTAGCGGGGGACACAGATACGCAGTATTTT,CASSYGLAGDTDTQYF
TRBJ2-3,TRBD2,-,16,TRBV5-4,TGTGCCAGCAGCCGGACTAGCGGGATTGTGACAGATACGCAGTATTTT,CASSRTSGIVTDTQYF
TRBJ1-2,-,-,14,TRBV27,TGTGCCAGCAGTCTCCTACGGGGGGACTATGGCTACACCTTC,CASSLLRGDYGYTF
TRBJ2-5,-,-,16,TRBV29-1,TGCAGCGTTGTGGTTCTGGGGGGCGCGGGCCAAGAGACCCAGTACTTC,CSVVVLGGAGQETQYF
TRBJ2-1,-,-,11,TRBV3-1,TGTGCCAGCAGAGGAGCGCATGAGCAGTTCTTC,CASRGAHEQFF
TRBJ2-5,TRBD2,-,15,TRBV29-1,TGCAGCGTCAGCGGGACTAGCGGGGGGAAAGAGACCCAGTACTTC,CSVSGTSGGKETQYF
TRBJ1-2,-,-,11,TRBV20-1,TGCAGTGTTCGGACATCCTATGGCTACACCTTC,CSVRTSYGYTF
TRBJ2-6,-,-,14,TRBV11-2,TGTGCCAGCAGCTCGGACGCTGGGACCAACGTCCTGACTTTC,CASSSDAGTNVLTF